This T cell receptor (beta chain) derives from a study of neurological immune-mediated disorders. Each CDR3 protein gets one entry after TCRdb re-called the 5' RACE reads with MiXCR. Of tens of thousands of distinct CDR3 sequences detected, roughly 8.4% appear once; the ten largest clones hold under 2%. The time point denotes: longitudinal time-point 3. The CDR3 runs to 11 residues. Trimming stripped 2 bases from V and 7 bases from J, with 6 bases between. Germline V gene sequence: CDR1 DFQATT, CDR2 SNEGSKA (reference sequence). This clonotype appeared many times. The rearrangement links TRBV20-1 to TRBJ2-1; tentative D call: TRBD2 (6 bases). This clonotype was sampled from a woman aged 40 to 50 in good health. The specimen was PBMCs. The CDR3 DNA reads TGCAGTGCTAGACGGGGGAATGAGCAGTTCTTC. Translated, it gives CSARRGNEQFF.